What follows describes a single T cell receptor (beta chain). The antigen is not known. Trimming at V came to 2 bases and at J to 6 bases, leaving 10 bases not matched to a gene. Per germline, CDR1 LNHNV and CDR2 YYDKDF (reference sequence). This CDR3 is 15 amino acids long. The data stem from a study of T cells after posttransplantation cyclophosphamide. Regarding the study as a whole: Tissue-infiltrating T cells from skin or gut overlapped little with blood T cells. Later blood repertoires were often dominated by clones from the donor CD8+ memory compartment.

Profiled with immunoSEQ multiplex PCR; TCRdb holds only in-frame clones, not every one. The table records roughly 30,000 clones, 85% to 90% of them present only once. This receptor was identified in a woman in her thirties or forties with a blood cancer, CMV-positive, and with a related stem cell donor. Sequenced: PBMCs. V gene TRBV15 combines with J gene TRBJ2-7, with 7 nucleotides matching TRBD1. This chain's CDR3 is CATSRSRDSFPEQYF. Here the CDR3 DNA reads TGTGCCACCAGCAGATCCCGGGACAGTTTCCCCGAGCAGTACTTC.